These 23 T cell receptor beta chains came from one sample sequenced in a study of spatial heterogeneity in lung cancer. TCRdb ran MiXCR on the 5' RACE reads and lists one entry per CDR3 protein. This table has tens of thousands of distinct CDR3 sequences, approximately 7% appearing once. Time point here: sample taken at primary tumor resection. From tumor, nontumor lung or frozen PBMC, whole RNA was taken unsorted for sequencing. Sequencing used PBMCs, obtained at surgery. The source of these receptors is a female donor with early-stage non-small cell lung cancer.

Many counts were recorded for this clonotype. The J gene is TRBJ2-2, the V gene TRBV28, with D maybe TRBD1 (7 bases). CDR3 size: 15 residues. Trimming removed 6 bases from V and 2 bases from J, with 13 bases in between. Germline V gives CDR1 MDHEN, CDR2 SYDVKM. The CDR3 DNA reads as TGTGCCAGCAGGCGACAGGGACTTAACACCGGGGAGCTGTTTTTT. Protein: CASRRQGLNTGELFF.

In its sample, this clonotype was seen many times. The chain is built from TRBV6-2 or TRBV6-3 and TRBJ2-2; D is possibly TRBD1 (6 bases). This CDR3 has 13 amino acids. V was shortened by 10 bases and J by 1 base, with 10 bases between the two germline ends. Germline CDR1 is MNHEY and CDR2 is SVGEGT. CDR3 nucleotides: TGTGCCAACTCGGACAGGAACACCGGGGAGCTGTTTTTT. Its translation is CANSDRNTGELFF.

This sequence joins TRBV5-4 and TRBJ2-2; the match to TRBD1 covers 9 bases. The germline CDR1 and CDR2 sequences are SGHNT and YYREEE (reference sequence). With 2 bases clipped from V and 5 bases from J, the junction kept 4 bases outside the gene matches. This CDR3 is built from 15 residues. CDR3 coding DNA: TGTGCCAGCAGCTTAGGGACAGGGCGGACCGGGGAGCTGTTTTTT. Residues: CASSLGTGRTGELFF.

This clonotype was seen a handful of times. This sequence joins TRBV20-1 and TRBJ2-3; tentative D call: TRBD2 (7 bases). The CDR3 runs 17 residues. CDR1 DFQATT and CDR2 SNEGSKA come from the germline V gene (reference sequence). V dropped 5 bases and J dropped 1 base, with 22 bases sitting between them. CDR3 bases: TGCAGTGCTCATCATATCTCGGGGGGCCTCGGCACAGATACGCAGTATTTT. Protein product: CSAHHISGGLGTDTQYF.

This clonotype was observed many times. One junction end disagrees with the germline gene, perhaps due to a read error. The chain is built from TRBV7-7 and TRBJ2-1; D is unclear. The CDR3 length is 13 residues. From germline, CDR1 is SSHAT and CDR2 FNYEAQ (reference sequence). Here the CDR3 reads CASSLGLYNEQFF. CDR3 bases: TGTGCTAGCAGCTTGGGTCTCTACAATGAGCAGTTCTTC.

In this sample, this clonotype turned up many times. This chain connects TRBV10-2 to TRBJ1-2, with D possibly being TRBD1 (6 bases). The CDR3 loop spans 12 amino acids. In germline, CDR1 is WSHSY, CDR2 SAAADI. The V end lost 2 bases, the J end lost 9 bases, and 10 bases lay between the germline ends. The CDR3: CASSEVTGSYTF. CDR3 sequence (DNA): TGCGCCAGCAGTGAGGTAACAGGGAGCTACACCTTC.

This clonotype has a count of ten or more. The J gene is TRBJ1-1, the V gene TRBV28; D gene unclear. CDR3 length equals 13 residues. V gave up 5 bases and J gave up 5 bases, with 12 bases separating them. Germline V gives CDR1 MDHEN, CDR2 SYDVKM. CDR3 coding DNA: TGTGCCAGCAGTCCCTTTGGGAAGACTGAAGCTTTCTTT. It yields the protein CASSPFGKTEAFF.

This clonotype has only a few counts. This chain uses TRBV20-1 with TRBJ2-3; tentatively, D is TRBD2 (6 bases). The CDR3 totals 16 residues. Germline values: CDR1 DFQATT, CDR2 SNEGSKA (reference sequence). Trimming shortened V by 5 bases and J by 2 bases, and 20 bases separated the two germline ends. Here the CDR3 reads CSALTSYSGNTDTQYF. The CDR3 DNA reads TGCAGTGCTTTAACCTCTTATAGCGGAAACACAGATACGCAGTATTTT.

The table lists this clonotype with a few counts. The chain couples TRBV4-2 to TRBJ2-7, with 10 positions matching TRBD2. The CDR3 runs to 16 residues. The V segment lost 0 bases and the J segment 5 bases; nucleotides outside the gene matches: 7. The germline V gene has CDR1 LGHNA and CDR2 YNFKEQ. The CDR3 protein is CASSQDPSGGLHEQYF. CDR3 nucleotides: TGTGCCAGCAGCCAAGACCCTAGCGGGGGTCTGCACGAGCAGTACTTC.

In its sample, this clonotype was seen many times. This chain links TRBV5-1 with TRBJ1-1, with D unresolved. Deletions cut 5 bases from V and 0 bases from J, with 11 bases between. The CDR3 length is 14 residues. The germline CDR1 and CDR2 sequences are SGHRS and YFSETQ. Here the CDR3 reads CASRLVEMNTEAFF. CDR3 sequence (DNA): TGCGCCAGCAGACTAGTGGAGATGAACACTGAAGCTTTCTTT.

In its sample, this clonotype was seen a few times. The genes are TRBV7-9 and TRBJ2-3; TRBD2 matches at 8 bases. The CDR3 loop spans 12 amino acids. Trimming removed 7 bases from V and 13 bases from J; junction bases left unmatched: 10. Germline-derived CDR1 and CDR2 are SEHNR and FQNEAQ (reference sequence). CDR3 bases: TGTGCCAGCACCCCACTCCGGGGGGGGAAGTATTTT. Protein sequence: CASTPLRGGKYF.

The table lists this clonotype with many counts. CDR3 protein: CASSWVKTGELFF. CDR3 nucleotides: TGTGCCAGCAGTTGGGTCAAAACCGGGGAGCTGTTTTTT. The chain joins TRBV6-2 or TRBV6-3 to TRBJ2-2; D is uncertain. The CDR3 has 13 amino acids. V was clipped by 4 bases and J by 5 bases, with 8 bases between them. Germline CDR1 MNHEY, CDR2 SVGEGT.

This clonotype was detected a few times. The V gene is TRBV5-4, the J gene TRBJ2-7; D is perhaps TRBD2 (6 bases). In germline, CDR1 is SGHNT, CDR2 YYREEE (reference sequence). The V gene lost 1 base and the J gene lost 6 bases, with 11 bases spanning the gap. The CDR3 extends over 13 amino acids. The CDR3 protein is CASSLFEGGEQYF. The CDR3 DNA reads as TGTGCCAGCAGCTTGTTTGAGGGAGGCGAGCAGTACTTC.

This clonotype was found many times. The rearrangement joins TRBV9 to TRBJ1-2; 9 bases align to TRBD1. Germline lookup yields CDR1 SGDLS and CDR2 YYNGEE. The CDR3 totals 15 residues. V was clipped by 4 bases and J by 6 bases; unmatched bases: 10. In DNA, the CDR3 is TGTGCCAGCAGCCGCTTGGGGGACAGGGTGGATGGCTACACCTTC. This encodes CASSRLGDRVDGYTF.

This clonotype was counted many times. The rearrangement joins TRBV20-1 to TRBJ2-7; D is unclear. Trimming pared 4 bases from V and 1 base from J, leaving 14 bases between. Germline lookup yields CDR1 DFQATT and CDR2 SNEGSKA (reference sequence). The CDR3 covers 14 residues. CDR3 amino acids: CSATGTFTSYEQYF. The CDR3 bases are TGCAGTGCTACCGGAACATTTACTTCCTACGAGCAGTACTTC.

This clonotype was observed at least ten times. The genes are TRBV27 and TRBJ2-2; possible D gene TRBD1, 6 bases. The CDR3 is 15 amino acids. The germline V gene encodes CDR1 MNHEY and CDR2 SMNVEV (reference sequence). V was trimmed by 9 bases and J by 3 bases, leaving 17 bases between them. The CDR3 bases are TGTGCCAGTGCAATGGGGGCCGAGGACACCGGGGAGCTGTTTTTT. This encodes CASAMGAEDTGELFF.

This clonotype occurred many times. In DNA, the CDR3 is TGTGCCACCAGGGGCGACCATAATGAAAAACTGTTTTTT. It translates to CATRGDHNEKLFF. The V gene is TRBV15, the J gene TRBJ1-4; D is undetermined. Trimming removed 6 bases at V and 4 bases at J, with 9 bases between. Germline V CDR1 and CDR2: LNHNV, YYDKDF (reference sequence). The length of the CDR3 is 13 residues.

This clonotype was observed many times. This sequence joins TRBV7-8 and TRBJ2-2; possibly TRBD2 for D (6 bases). The length of the CDR3 is 15 residues. Per germline, CDR1 SGHVS and CDR2 FQNEAQ. V shed 4 bases and J shed 2 bases, with 11 bases lying between them. For the CDR3, the DNA is TGTGCCAGCAGCTCCTGGCGGGAAAACACCGGGGAGCTGTTTTTT. It encodes CASSSWRENTGELFF.

This clonotype was seen ten or more times. This chain joins TRBV7-8 and TRBJ2-3, with 9 bases aligning to TRBD1. The CDR3 extends over 16 amino acids. CDR1 SGHVS and CDR2 FQNEAQ come from the germline V gene. The trim removed 2 bases at V and 4 bases at J, leaving 7 bases unmatched. In DNA, the CDR3 is TGTGCCAGCAGCTTACTCACAGGGGGCATTTCAGATACGCAGTATTTT. The encoded protein is CASSLLTGGISDTQYF. The full variable domain, in which reference TRBV7-8 and TRBJ2-3 provide the parts outside the CDR3, is GAGVSQSPRYKVAKRGQDVALRCDPISGHVSLFWYQQALGQGPEFLTYFQNEAQLDKSGLPSDRFFAERPEGSVSTLKIQRTQQEDSAVYLCASSLLTGGISDTQYFGPGTRLTVL.

The V and J genes are TRBV3-1 and TRBJ1-1; 7 positions match TRBD1. The J segment lost 7 bases and the V segment lost 0 bases, leaving 11 bases of the junction unmatched. The CDR3 spans 16 residues. The V gene's germline CDR1 is LGHDT and CDR2 YNNKEL (reference sequence). The CDR3 is CASSQESAYRGSEAFF. The CDR3 DNA is TGTGCCAGCAGCCAAGAGTCGGCTTACAGGGGAAGTGAAGCTTTCTTT. The entire variable domain, with the rest obtained from reference TRBV3-1 and TRBJ1-1, is as follows: DTAVSQTPKYLVTQMGNDKSIKCEQNLGHDTMYWYKQDSKKFLKIMFSYNNKELIINETVPNRFSPKSPDKAHLNLHINSLELGDSAVYFCASSQESAYRGSEAFFGQGTRLTVV.

There are many counts of this clonotype. CDR3 nucleotide sequence: TGTGCCAGCAGCTTAGATCCGGGGGCGCGAGGGGCCAACGTCCTGACTTTC. Amino acid sequence: CASSLDPGARGANVLTF. The chain employs TRBV7-2 and TRBJ2-6; D might be TRBD1 or TRBD2, each matching 6 bases. The CDR3 loop spans 17 amino acids. V was pared by 1 base and J by 4 bases, with 14 bases between. Germline-derived CDR1 and CDR2 are SGHTA and FQGNSA.

This clonotype was counted at least ten times. The V gene is TRBV28, the J gene TRBJ2-6, with D tentatively TRBD2 (6 bases). V lost 8 bases and J 0 bases, leaving 11 bases between the germline ends. CDR3 length equals 15 residues. The V gene's germline CDR1 is MDHEN and CDR2 SYDVKM. Here the CDR3 DNA reads TGTGCCAGCGCCTTGGGGGGCTCTGGGGCCAACGTCCTGACTTTC. Protein sequence: CASALGGSGANVLTF.

This clonotype was detected ten times or more. This chain uses TRBV7-9 with TRBJ1-1; D is unclear. In germline, CDR1 is SEHNR, CDR2 FQNEAQ (reference sequence). Trimming took 4 bases from V and 5 from J, leaving 8 bases between them. The CDR3 is 12 residues long. The CDR3 DNA is TGTGCCAGCAGCTACATCCGGACTGAAGCTTTCTTT. Residues: CASSYIRTEAFF.